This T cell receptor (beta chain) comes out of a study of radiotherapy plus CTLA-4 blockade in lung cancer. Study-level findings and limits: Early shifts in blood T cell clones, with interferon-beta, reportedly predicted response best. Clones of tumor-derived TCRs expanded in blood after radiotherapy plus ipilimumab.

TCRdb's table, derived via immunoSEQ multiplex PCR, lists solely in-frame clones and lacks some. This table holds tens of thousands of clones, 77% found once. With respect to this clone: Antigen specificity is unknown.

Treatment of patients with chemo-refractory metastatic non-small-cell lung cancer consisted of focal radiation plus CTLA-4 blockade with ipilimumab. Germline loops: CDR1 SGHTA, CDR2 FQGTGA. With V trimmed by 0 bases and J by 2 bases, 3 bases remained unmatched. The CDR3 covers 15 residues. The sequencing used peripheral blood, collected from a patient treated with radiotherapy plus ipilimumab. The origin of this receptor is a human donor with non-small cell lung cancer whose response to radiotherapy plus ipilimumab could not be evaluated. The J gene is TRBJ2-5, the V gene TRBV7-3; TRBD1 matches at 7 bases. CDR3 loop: CASSLTGQVQETQYF. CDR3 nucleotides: TGTGCCAGCAGCTTAACTGGACAGGTTCAAGAGACCCAGTACTTC.